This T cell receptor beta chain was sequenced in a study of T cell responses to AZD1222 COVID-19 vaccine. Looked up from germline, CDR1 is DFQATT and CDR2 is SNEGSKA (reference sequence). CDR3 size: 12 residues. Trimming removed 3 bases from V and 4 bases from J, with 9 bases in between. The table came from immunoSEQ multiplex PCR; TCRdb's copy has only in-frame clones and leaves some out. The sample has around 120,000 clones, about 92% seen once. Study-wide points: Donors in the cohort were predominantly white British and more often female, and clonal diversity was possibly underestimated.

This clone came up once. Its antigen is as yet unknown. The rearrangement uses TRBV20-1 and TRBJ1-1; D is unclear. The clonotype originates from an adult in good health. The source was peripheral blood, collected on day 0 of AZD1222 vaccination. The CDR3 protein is CSASEGGTEAFF. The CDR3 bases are TGCAGTGCTAGTGAGGGCGGCACTGAAGCTTTCTTT.